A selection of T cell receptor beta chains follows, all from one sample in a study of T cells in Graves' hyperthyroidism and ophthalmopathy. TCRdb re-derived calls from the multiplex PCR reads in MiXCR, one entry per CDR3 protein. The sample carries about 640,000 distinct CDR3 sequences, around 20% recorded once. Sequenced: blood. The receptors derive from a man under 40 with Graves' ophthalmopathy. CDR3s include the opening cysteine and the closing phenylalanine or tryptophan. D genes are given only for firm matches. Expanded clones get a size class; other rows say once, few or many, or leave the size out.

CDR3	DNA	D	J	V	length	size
CSAREQGFSSYTF	TGCAGTGCTAGAGAGCAGGGGTTTAGTAGCTACACCTTC	NA	TRBJ1-2	TRBV20-1	13	few
CAWRPPDGRSRETQYF	TGTGCCTGGAGGCCCCCTGACGGGAGAAGTCGGGAGACCCAGTACTTC	NA	TRBJ2-5	TRBV30	16	few
CASGGSRGHEQFF	TGTGCCAGCGGGGGCTCCAGGGGGCATGAGCAGTTCTTC	TRBD1	TRBJ2-1	TRBV2	13	NA
CSVALGYGYTF	TGCAGCGTTGCCTTGGGCTATGGCTACACCTTC	NA	TRBJ1-2	TRBV29-1	11	NA
CSARDLGLVQPQHF	TGCAGTGCTAGAGATCTGGGTTTGGTTCAGCCCCAGCATTTT	NA	TRBJ1-5	TRBV20-1	14	many
CAWSRSGAGANVLTF	TGTGCCTGGAGTCGGTCGGGGGCTGGGGCCAACGTCCTGACTTTC	NA	TRBJ2-6	TRBV30	15	few
CASSPGQGDEKLFF	TGTGCCAGCAGTCCGGGACAGGGGGACGAAAAACTGTTTTTT	TRBD1	TRBJ1-4	TRBV27	14	NA
CASSFGRDGTNTDTQYF	TGTGCCAGCAGCTTTGGTCGGGACGGAACCAACACAGATACGCAGTATTTT	NA	TRBJ2-3	TRBV5-1	17	few
CASSISGPPGEQYF	TGTGCCAGTAGTATTTCCGGACCCCCAGGCGAGCAGTACTTC	NA	TRBJ2-7	TRBV19	14	NA
CASSYLGGVADTQYF	TGTGCCAGCAGTTACCTTGGGGGGGTGGCAGATACGCAGTATTTT	TRBD2	TRBJ2-3	TRBV6-6	15	NA
CASSPPEFGTGATDTEAFF	TGTGCCAGCTCACCACCGGAGTTCGGGACAGGGGCAACTGACACTGAAGCTTTCTTT	TRBD1	TRBJ1-1	TRBV18	19	few
CASSLVPVHMAGASLYEQYF	TGTGCCAGCAGCTTAGTGCCTGTTCATATGGCAGGGGCCTCTCTCTACGAGCAGTACTTC	NA	TRBJ2-7	TRBV7-2	20	NA
CASRPTGTANSPLHF	TGCGCCAGCAGGCCCACCGGGACAGCGAATTCACCCCTCCACTTT	TRBD1	TRBJ1-6	TRBV10-2	15	NA
CASKTLAGDYNEQYF	TGTGCCAGCAAGACCCTAGCGGGAGACTACAATGAGCAGTACTTC	TRBD2	TRBJ2-7	TRBV6-1	15	NA
CASSFSARGSLGNTEAFF	TGTGCCAGCAGTTTTTCTGCCAGGGGTTCACTGGGGAACACTGAAGCTTTCTTT	NA	TRBJ1-1	TRBV6-1	18	many
CASSFRGTGSTVDYEQYF	TGTGCCAGCAGTTTTCGGGGGACAGGGAGTACAGTGGACTACGAGCAGTACTTC	TRBD1	TRBJ2-7	TRBV27	18	few
CASSLGKPKYNEQFF	TGTGCCAGCAGTTTGGGGAAGCCCAAGTACAATGAGCAGTTCTTC	NA	TRBJ2-1	TRBV27	15	NA
CASSLYDSINGYTF	TGTGCCAGCAGCTTATACGACAGTATCAATGGCTACACCTTC	NA	TRBJ1-2	TRBV7-2	14	NA
CASRVFGGAYYEQYF	TGTGCCAGCAGGGTGTTTGGGGGGGCCTACTACGAGCAGTACTTC	NA	TRBJ2-7	TRBV6-1	15	NA
CASKTGTGNYEQYF	TGCGCCAGCAAAACCGGGACAGGGAACTACGAGCAGTACTTC	TRBD1	TRBJ2-7	TRBV5-1	14	few
CASSERDRGRYGELFF	TGTGCCAGCAGTGAACGTGACAGGGGGCGTTACGGGGAGCTGTTTTTT	TRBD1	TRBJ2-2	TRBV6-1	16	NA
CASSVGGRQDTQYF	TGTGCCAGCAGCGTGGGTGGGAGACAGGATACGCAGTATTTT	NA	TRBJ2-3	TRBV9	14	NA
CASSQPGDFPDTQYF	TGTGCCAGCAGCCAGCCAGGGGACTTCCCAGATACGCAGTATTTT	NA	TRBJ2-3	TRBV7-9	15	few
CASSSRGASTDTQYF	TGTGCCAGCAGCTCGCGGGGTGCTAGCACAGATACGCAGTATTTT	NA	TRBJ2-3	TRBV27	15	NA
CASSPPGLKRGYEQYF	TGTGCCAGCAGTCCTCCGGGGCTCAAAAGGGGCTACGAGCAGTACTTC	NA	TRBJ2-7	TRBV28	16	many
CASRPQGTSGNTIYF	TGTGCCAGCAGACCACAAGGGACGTCTGGAAACACCATATATTTT	NA	TRBJ1-3	TRBV28	15	few
CSAYSASGLGETQYF	TGCAGTGCTTATTCCGCTAGCGGGCTGGGAGAGACCCAGTACTTC	TRBD2	TRBJ2-5	TRBV20-1	15	NA
CSVRDREKAAYGYTF	TGCAGCGTTAGGGACAGGGAAAAGGCGGCTTATGGCTACACCTTC	TRBD1	TRBJ1-2	TRBV29-1	15	few
CASSPPTAASMGYTF	TGTGCCAGCTCACCACCCACAGCAGCCTCTATGGGCTACACCTTC	NA	TRBJ1-2	TRBV18	15	NA
CAITGTGGSWSLIYNEQFF	TGCGCCATCACCGGGACAGGGGGCTCGTGGAGTCTCATCTACAATGAGCAGTTCTTC	TRBD1	TRBJ2-1	TRBV10-1	19	NA
CASKVGGGGTDTQYF	TGTGCCAGCAAAGTCGGGGGTGGAGGCACAGATACGCAGTATTTT	NA	TRBJ2-3	TRBV2	15	NA
CASSTLTGANVLTF	TGTGCCAGCAGTACCCTAACTGGGGCCAACGTCCTGACTTTC	NA	TRBJ2-6	TRBV6-1	14	few
CASSSGTINTEAFF	TGTGCCAGCAGTTCCGGGACAATCAACACTGAAGCTTTCTTT	NA	TRBJ1-1	TRBV7-8	14	many
CASSESTSGAYEQYF	TGTGCCAGCAGTGAGTCGACTAGTGGGGCCTACGAGCAGTACTTC	NA	TRBJ2-7	TRBV6-1	15	NA
CASSSGRDSSYEQYF	TGTGCCAGCAGTTCCGGTCGGGACAGTTCCTACGAGCAGTACTTC	TRBD1	TRBJ2-7	TRBV2	15	NA
CASKNKYQETQYF	TGTGCCAGCAAAAACAAGTACCAAGAGACCCAGTACTTC	NA	TRBJ2-5	TRBV3-1	13	few
CSVVGYRGPGAYEQYF	TGCAGCGTTGTGGGCTACAGGGGCCCGGGGGCCTACGAGCAGTACTTC	NA	TRBJ2-7	TRBV29-1	16	NA
CASSLRQGLFNEQFF	TGTGCCAGCAGCCTCCGACAGGGTTTGTTCAATGAGCAGTTCTTC	TRBD1	TRBJ2-1	TRBV5-6	15	once
CATRLEGVYEQYF	TGTGCCACACGATTGGAGGGGGTCTACGAGCAGTACTTC	NA	TRBJ2-7	TRBV18	13	many
CATSDHRMGSGRGGNEQFF	TGTGCCACCAGTGACCATAGGATGGGGAGCGGGAGAGGCGGAAATGAGCAGTTCTTC	TRBD2	TRBJ2-1	TRBV24-1	19	many
CASSFPGRNTEAFF	TGTGCCAGCAGTTTCCCGGGACGGAACACTGAAGCTTTCTTT	NA	TRBJ1-1	TRBV27	14	many
CSAKGTSGQVTQYF	TGCAGTGCTAAAGGGACTAGCGGACAAGTGACCCAGTACTTC	TRBD2	TRBJ2-5	TRBV20-1	14	few
CASSLGWAGANVLTF	TGTGCCAGCAGCTTAGGGTGGGCGGGGGCCAACGTCCTGACTTTC	NA	TRBJ2-6	TRBV7-2	15	NA
CATRTGGSLWNEQFF	TGTGCCACCAGGACAGGGGGGAGTTTATGGAATGAGCAGTTCTTC	TRBD1	TRBJ2-1	TRBV6-1	15	few
CASSSRLDEQYF	TGTGCCAGCAGTTCACGACTGGACGAGCAGTACTTC	NA	TRBJ2-7	TRBV28	12	NA
CASSDYGARGAQETQYF	TGTGCCAGCAGCGACTATGGGGCCAGGGGGGCTCAAGAGACCCAGTACTTC	NA	TRBJ2-5	TRBV7-9	17	few
CASSDIQGGAFF	TGTGCCAGCAGTGACATTCAGGGGGGGGCTTTCTTT	TRBD1	TRBJ1-1	TRBV6-1	12	many
CATSATGDSYNEQFF	TGTGCCACCAGTGCCACAGGAGACTCCTACAATGAGCAGTTCTTC	NA	TRBJ2-1	TRBV24-1	15	few
CASNQGATDTQYF	TGTGCCAGCAACCAGGGGGCGACAGATACGCAGTATTTT	TRBD1	TRBJ2-3	TRBV7-9	13	NA
CSVEGRGLPRGEQYF	TGCAGCGTTGAGGGTAGGGGACTGCCGAGGGGCGAGCAGTACTTC	NA	TRBJ2-7	TRBV29-1	15	NA
CASSSSQSTQYF	TGCGCCAGCAGCTCTAGCCAATCCACGCAGTATTTT	NA	TRBJ2-3	TRBV5-1	12	few
CATSDPTGANRETQYF	TGTGCCACCAGTGACCCTACAGGGGCGAATCGAGAGACCCAGTACTTC	TRBD1	TRBJ2-5	TRBV24-1	16	few
CASSYSSGPHTEAFF	TGTGCCAGCAGTTACTCGTCGGGGCCTCACACTGAAGCTTTCTTT	NA	TRBJ1-1	TRBV6-5	15	many
CASSFGGTTDTQYF	TGCGCCAGCAGCTTTGGAGGGACCACAGATACGCAGTATTTT	NA	TRBJ2-3	TRBV5-1	14	many
CASSLHWTSGHYEQYF	TGTGCCAGCAGTCTACATTGGACTAGCGGACACTACGAGCAGTACTTC	TRBD2	TRBJ2-7	TRBV28	16	few
CASSYSPGESADTQYF	TGTGCCAGCAGTTACTCCCCAGGGGAGTCAGCGGATACGCAGTATTTT	NA	TRBJ2-3	TRBV6-1	16	many
CASKDGPEQYF	TGTGCCAGCAAGGACGGCCCAGAGCAGTACTTC	NA	TRBJ2-7	TRBV28	11	few
CASSSTGTLYEQYF	TGTGCCAGCAGTAGCACCGGGACACTCTACGAGCAGTACTTC	NA	TRBJ2-7	TRBV28	14	few
CASSYGQFNEQFF	TGTGCCAGCAGTTACGGCCAGTTCAATGAGCAGTTCTTC	NA	TRBJ2-1	TRBV6-5	13	NA